The 23 T cell receptor beta chains below all came from one sample that was sequenced in a study of blood T cell repertoires in COVID-19 (dated by TCRdb to 2020 to 2022). The library came from the immunoSEQ multiplex PCR assay. In TCRdb, the immuneACCESS table is reduced to in-frame sequences with V and J assigned. These tables do not hold every clone; where another copy was compared, an unresolved V gene accounts for under half, and the others remain unexplained. For this sample the table gives 200,000 to 250,000 clones, of which roughly 84% were detected only once. Approximately 20% of the sample lies in the top ten. Sequenced input: peripheral blood. The receptors come from a man under 40 with active or convalescent COVID-19.

V is TRBV7-2 and J is TRBJ1-5; a possible D gene is TRBD1 (5 bases). The CDR3 covers 16 residues. Germline V lookup: CDR1 SGHTA, CDR2 FQGNSA. The V end lost 0 bases, the J end lost 3 bases, and 12 bases lay between the germline ends. CDR3 sequence (DNA): TGTGCCAGCAGCTTAGCAGGGGTTGGTGTCAATCAGCCCCAGCATTTT. This encodes CASSLAGVGVNQPQHF.

The chain is built from TRBV2 and TRBJ1-1, with D uncertain. The CDR3 is made up of 13 amino acids. Germline CDR1 SNHLY, CDR2 FYNNEI. V lost 9 bases and J 3 bases, leaving 14 bases between the germline ends. The CDR3 nucleotides read TGTGCCAGGCAGAAAGGAGGTCACACTGAAGCTTTCTTT. It specifies CARQKGGHTEAFF.

V and J are TRBV9 and TRBJ2-1; D ambiguous. The CDR3 has 13 residues. CDR1 and CDR2 (germline): SGDLS, YYNGEE. Between the trimmed V and J ends, which lost 1 base and 7 bases, there was a span of 9 bases. As DNA, the CDR3 is TGTGCCAGCAGCGTAAGCCCCTTAAATGAGCAGTTCTTC. Protein: CASSVSPLNEQFF.

The chain uses TRBV7-2 and TRBJ1-6, with D unresolved. The CDR3 contains 16 residues. The ends were cut back, 2 bases at V and 0 bases at J, with 8 bases in the middle. CDR1 and CDR2 from the germline V gene are SGHTA and FQGNSA. CDR3 amino acids: CASSLSRSSYNSPLHF. CDR3 sequence (DNA): TGTGCCAGCAGCTTATCACGCAGCTCCTATAATTCACCCCTCCACTTT.

This rearrangement joins TRBV28 to TRBJ1-1, with D possibly TRBD1 on 5 matching bases. This CDR3 spans 15 amino acids. V was cut by 9 bases and J by 0 bases, with 17 bases left in between. Germline CDR1 and CDR2: MDHEN and SYDVKM. The CDR3 DNA reads as TGTGCCAGTCCGCCGGGGGGAGCGTTGAACACTGAAGCTTTCTTT. Translation: CASPPGGALNTEAFF.

V is TRBV9 and J is TRBJ1-1, with D hard to call. CDR3 length: 13 amino acids. Germline V lookup: CDR1 SGDLS, CDR2 YYNGEE. Trimming shortened V by 4 bases and J by 8 bases, and 15 bases separated the two germline ends. CDR3 in amino acids: CASSLYDTYEAFF. The CDR3 DNA sequence: TGTGCCAGCAGCCTCTACGATACCTACGAAGCTTTCTTT.

The chain combines TRBV7-2 with TRBJ1-3, with no clear D. Trimming left V 5 bases short and J 4 bases short, with 18 bases between. The germline gives CDR1 SGHTA, CDR2 FQGNSA. CDR3 length: 16 residues. The CDR3 here is CASSRNRPGIGNTIYF. CDR3 coding DNA: TGTGCCAGCAGCCGGAACCGGCCGGGGATCGGAAACACCATATATTTT.

This chain joins TRBV24-1 and TRBJ1-1; 9 bases line up with TRBD1. V lost 2 bases to trimming and J lost 5 bases; unmatched junction nucleotides: 5. The CDR3 spans 15 residues. Germline CDR1 and CDR2: KGHDR and SFDVKD. The CDR3 region is CATSDSGTGRTEAFF. CDR3 coding DNA: TGTGCCACCAGTGATTCGGGGACAGGGAGGACTGAAGCTTTCTTT.

CDR3 nucleotide sequence: TGTGCCAGCAGCCTACTGGGGGGGCCTATAGAGACCCAGTACTTC. Translating gives CASSLLGGPIETQYF. The chain links TRBV7-6 to TRBJ2-5; a possible D gene is TRBD2 (7 bases). With 5 bases removed from V and 4 bases from J, the gap between germline ends came to 17 bases. The CDR3 has 15 residues. Germline-derived CDR1 and CDR2 are SGHVS and FNYEAQ.

The chain uses TRBV7-9 and TRBJ2-4; D is possibly TRBD1 (5 bases). The CDR3 contains 14 residues. Germline V gene data show CDR1 as SEHNR and CDR2 as FQNEAQ (reference sequence). Trimming shortened V by 0 bases and J by 4 bases, and 7 bases separated the two germline ends. CDR3 residues: CASSLARVKNIQYF. The DNA of the CDR3 is TGTGCCAGCAGCTTAGCCAGGGTGAAAAACATTCAGTACTTC. Complete variable domain (other parts from reference TRBV7-9 and TRBJ2-4): DTGVSQNPRHKITKRGQNVTFRCDPISEHNRLYWYRQTLGQGPEFLTYFQNEAQLEKSRLLSDRFSAERPKGSFSTLEIQRTEQGDSAMYLCASSLARVKNIQYFGAGTRLSVL.

CDR3: CASSLGSRLAVYNEQFF. The CDR3 DNA sequence: TGTGCCAGCAGCTTAGGTTCGCGACTAGCGGTCTACAATGAGCAGTTCTTC. The chain carries TRBV11-2 and TRBJ2-1; 9 nucleotides agree with TRBD2. V lost 1 base to trimming and J lost 3 bases; unmatched junction nucleotides: 7. Germline V gene data show CDR1 as SGHAT and CDR2 as FQNNGV. The length of the CDR3 is 17 residues.

The chain joins TRBV19 to TRBJ1-3; D not resolved. The CDR3 is 15 residues long. CDR1 is LNHDA, CDR2 SQIVND, per germline (reference sequence). The germline V and J ends were trimmed by 3 bases and 3 bases, with 12 bases remaining between them. In DNA, the CDR3 is TGTGCCAGTAGTATTTCGGGGAGAGGTGGAAACACCATATATTTT. Residues: CASSISGRGGNTIYF.

This chain joins TRBV5-1 and TRBJ2-1; TRBD2 matches 11 bases. This CDR3 spans 16 amino acids. The germline V gene encodes CDR1 SGHRS and CDR2 YFSETQ. V lost 5 bases and J lost 6; bases outside the gene matches: 10. As DNA, the CDR3 is TGCGCCAGCAGTTTTAATAGCGGGAGGGCCTCCAATGAGCAGTTCTTC. Translating gives CASSFNSGRASNEQFF.

V is TRBV4-2 and J is TRBJ2-3; the match to TRBD2 covers 7 bases. Germline V gene sequence: CDR1 LGHNA, CDR2 YNFKEQ. The CDR3 contains 13 residues. Trimming took 4 bases from V and 14 from J; bases not matched to a gene: 12. The CDR3 bases are TGTGCCAGCAGCCCAAGGCAGGGACTACCCGGGTATTTT. It translates to CASSPRQGLPGYF.

This sequence joins TRBV2 and TRBJ1-5; 8 bases align to TRBD1. Germline V gene data show CDR1 as SNHLY and CDR2 as FYNNEI. CDR3 length equals 14 residues. The V and J ends lost 6 bases and 4 bases, in that order; junction bases with no gene match: 5. The DNA of the CDR3 is TGTGCCAGCAGCGGGACAGGTGGGAATCAGCCCCAGCATTTT. Protein: CASSGTGGNQPQHF.

Concerning this clone itself: The junction shows a germline mismatch at one end, possibly a read error. This rearrangement joins TRBV6-6 to TRBJ1-3, with 9 bases matching TRBD1. This CDR3 has 13 amino acids. CDR1 and CDR2 (germline): MNHNY, SVGAGI (reference sequence). The CDR3: CASSYFVGGDREF. CDR3 in DNA: TGTGCCAGCAGTTACTTCGTGGGGGGGGACAGGGAATTT.

The V gene is TRBV11-2, the J gene TRBJ2-7; 8 bases are shared with TRBD1. Per the germline V gene, CDR1 is SGHAT and CDR2 is FQNNGV. There are 16 residues in the CDR3. With 5 bases clipped from V and 5 bases from J, the junction kept 14 bases outside the gene matches. This chain's CDR3 is CASSLQGARLGNEQYF. The CDR3 nucleotides are TGTGCCAGCAGCCTCCAGGGGGCGCGATTAGGAAACGAGCAGTACTTC.

This clone has more than one count but fewer than ten. This chain joins TRBV12-3 or TRBV12-4 and TRBJ1-2, with D tentatively TRBD1 (6 bases). V was clipped by 10 bases and J by 5 bases, with 14 bases between them. CDR3 length: 12 amino acids. The chain's CDR3 is CATRGSAYGYTF. The CDR3 DNA reads as TGTGCCACGAGGGGGTCAGCTTATGGCTACACCTTC.

The rearrangement uses TRBV5-6 and TRBJ1-5; unclear D gene. Trimming took 4 bases from V and 0 from J, leaving 11 bases between them. Germline V CDR1 and CDR2: SGHDT, YYEEEE. The CDR3 is 15 amino acids. The DNA for the CDR3 is TGTGCCAGCAGCCAGCAGGCTTATAGCAATCAGCCCCAGCATTTT. Protein product: CASSQQAYSNQPQHF.

The rearrangement joins TRBV5-6 to TRBJ1-1; D call uncertain. V lost 4 bases to trimming and J lost 11 bases, with 15 bases between them. The CDR3 is made up of 12 amino acids. Germline loops: CDR1 SGHDT, CDR2 YYEEEE. The CDR3 DNA sequence: TGTGCCAGCAGCCGCGGCCAGTGGGAGGCTTTCTTT. It codes for CASSRGQWEAFF.

This clone was observed a few times. V is TRBV19 and J is TRBJ1-5; a weak D match, TRBD1 (6 bases). The V end was cut by 7 bases, the J end by 3 bases, with 13 bases between. The CDR3 totals 14 residues. In germline, CDR1 is LNHDA, CDR2 SQIVND (reference sequence). CDR3 region: CASKPGVTNQPQHF. CDR3 nucleotide sequence: TGTGCCAGTAAGCCAGGGGTTACCAATCAGCCCCAGCATTTT.

This chain joins TRBV29-1 and TRBJ2-4; no definite D call. The CDR3 totals 13 residues. Germline V gives CDR1 SQVTM, CDR2 ANQGSEA. V was cut by 1 base and J by 0 bases, with 4 bases left in between. The CDR3 sequence: CSVEALAKNIQYF. The DNA for the CDR3 is TGCAGCGTTGAAGCCTTAGCCAAAAACATTCAGTACTTC.

The chain is built from TRBV27 and TRBJ1-6, with a weak D call TRBD1 (5 bases). The CDR3 is 17 amino acids. V was cut by 0 bases and J by 9 bases, with 18 bases left in between. CDR1 and CDR2 (germline): MNHEY, SMNVEV (reference sequence). The chain's CDR3 is CASSLSGERQWLSPLHF. The CDR3 coding sequence is TGTGCCAGCAGTTTATCCGGAGAGAGACAGTGGCTTTCACCCCTCCACTTT.